These 23 T cell receptor beta chains came from one sample sequenced in a study of cytomegalovirus exposure and HLA in healthy donors. The primer mix had 60 Vbeta and 13 Jbeta primers. Method: immunoSEQ multiplex PCR; TCRdb's copy keeps in-frame clones and lacks some. The table lists more than 80,000 clones, more than 60% of them singletons, with roughly 3.7% in the top ten. Sequencing used PBMCs. Receptor source: a man aged 55 to 70 in good health and CMV-seronegative.

The CDR3 DNA follows: TGTGCCAGCAGTAGCGGGACAAACTCCTACGAGCAGTACGTC. Translating gives CASSSGTNSYEQYV. The chain recombines TRBV7-8 with TRBJ2-7; 8 nucleotides align to TRBD2. Germline trimming cut 6 bases from V and 0 bases from J; bases unmatched to any gene: 4. The CDR3 length is 14 residues. The germline V gene encodes CDR1 SGHVS and CDR2 FQNEAQ.

This rearrangement joins TRBV25-1 to TRBJ2-7; TRBD2 matches at 7 bases. The CDR3 is made up of 14 amino acids. CDR1 and CDR2 from the germline V gene are MGHDK and SYGVNS. The junction had 8 bases not matched to a gene; V was cut back by 7 bases and J by 2 bases. The CDR3 reads CASNPSGLAYEQYF. CDR3 nucleotide sequence: TGTGCCAGCAACCCTTCTGGACTAGCCTACGAGCAGTACTTC.

The chain carries TRBV5-1 and TRBJ1-1; 7 bases line up with TRBD1. The junction had 8 bases not matched to a gene; V was cut back by 3 bases and J by 6 bases. The CDR3 spans 14 residues. Germline V lookup: CDR1 SGHRS, CDR2 YFSETQ. The CDR3 nucleotides are TGCGCCAGCAGCTCTACAGGGGACTCCCCTGAAGCTTTCTTT. This gives the protein CASSSTGDSPEAFF.

The V gene is TRBV4-2, the J gene TRBJ2-5; 7 bases are shared with TRBD2. This CDR3 has 14 amino acids. Germline loops: CDR1 LGHNA, CDR2 YNFKEQ. V was clipped by 0 bases and J by 5 bases; unmatched bases: 3. The CDR3 loop reads CASSQEVGGETQYF. DNA for the CDR3: TGTGCCAGCAGCCAAGAAGTGGGGGGGGAGACCCAGTACTTC.

The rearrangement links TRBV7-9 to TRBJ2-5; 10 bases agree with TRBD2. V was clipped by 1 base and J by 9 bases; unmatched bases: 20. The germline gives CDR1 SEHNR, CDR2 FQNEAQ (reference sequence). This CDR3 is 19 amino acids long. The CDR3 spells CASSLGRGLATIPPRAQYF. The CDR3 nucleotides are TGTGCCAGCAGCTTAGGGCGGGGACTAGCGACGATCCCCCCAAGGGCCCAGTACTTC.

V and J are TRBV5-1 and TRBJ1-6; possible D gene TRBD1, 5 bases. Trimming took off 1 base at V and 9 bases at J, with 14 bases between the two ends. The V gene's germline CDR1 is SGHRS and CDR2 YFSETQ. The CDR3 runs to 15 residues. CDR3 protein: CASSLTGVGGSPLHF. DNA for the CDR3: TGCGCCAGCAGCTTGACGGGGGTGGGGGGTTCACCCCTCCACTTT.

V and J are TRBV2 and TRBJ1-2, with 10 positions matching TRBD1. Germline-derived CDR1 and CDR2 are SNHLY and FYNNEI. CDR3 length: 15 residues. The V and J ends lost 5 bases and 6 bases, in that order; junction bases with no gene match: 9. The CDR3 bases are TGTGCCAGCAGTTATTCCGGGACAGGGGCTGATGGCTACACCTTC. Protein product: CASSYSGTGADGYTF.

The chain carries TRBV5-4 and TRBJ2-7, with 8 bases that match TRBD1. V shed 5 bases, J shed 6 bases, and the junction held 13 bases outside the gene matches. Germline V gene data show CDR1 as SGHNT and CDR2 as YYREEE (reference sequence). The CDR3 has 15 residues. The CDR3 nucleotides are TGTGCCAGCAGACTTACCCAGGACAGGGCTAGCGAGCAGTACTTC. Translation gives CASRLTQDRASEQYF.

The gene calls are TRBV11-1 and TRBJ1-2, with a tentative D call TRBD1 (5 bases). The V gene lost 6 bases and the J gene lost 4 bases, with 15 bases spanning the gap. The CDR3 runs to 14 residues. The germline V gene encodes CDR1 SGHAT and CDR2 FQDESV (reference sequence). CDR3 DNA: TGTGCCAGCAGTTCCAACAGGCTCCGCTATGGCTACACCTTC. Translating gives CASSSNRLRYGYTF.

This clone occurred once. The V call is TRBV30, the J call TRBJ1-6; no clear D gene. Germline CDR1 GTSNPN, CDR2 SVGIG (reference sequence). V was cut by 2 bases and J by 3 bases, with 17 bases left in between. The CDR3 has 17 residues. CDR3 region: CAWSRGRSFIYNSPLHF. The CDR3 DNA is TGTGCCTGGAGTCGTGGGCGTAGTTTCATCTATAATTCACCCCTCCACTTT. Looking up the rest from reference TRBV30 and TRBJ1-6 gives the full variable domain: SQTIHQWPATLVQPVGSPLSLECTVEGTSNPNLYWYRQAAGRGLQLLFYSVGIGQISSEVPQNLSASRPQDRQFILSSKKLLLSDSGFYLCAWSRGRSFIYNSPLHFGNGTRLTVT.

V usage is TRBV21-1 and J usage is TRBJ2-7; the table calls TRBD1, which could not be checked here. TRBV21-1 is a listed pseudogene. CDR3 length: 15 residues. The CDR3 sequence is CASKFERQTRYEQYV. DNA for the CDR3: TGTGCCAGCAAATTTGAACGACAGACCCGCTACGAGCAGTACGTC.

The chain links TRBV7-8 to TRBJ2-7; perhaps TRBD1 as D (6 bases). V was trimmed by 0 bases and J by 4 bases, leaving 13 bases between them. CDR1 and CDR2 from the germline V gene are SGHVS and FQNEAQ. The CDR3 is 15 residues long. In DNA, the CDR3 is TGTGCCAGCAGCTTAGCGAGGGGGTCCCCATACGAGCAGTACTTC. It specifies CASSLARGSPYEQYF.

This chain connects TRBV7-2 to TRBJ1-1; the D is unclear. Trimming removed 1 base from V and 0 bases from J, with 6 bases in between. CDR1 and CDR2 from the germline V gene are SGHTA and FQGNSA. The CDR3 length is 14 residues. CDR3 sequence reads: CASSLDKMNTEAFF. CDR3 nucleotide sequence: TGTGCCAGCAGCTTAGATAAAATGAACACTGAAGCTTTCTTT.

This clone was counted between two and nine times. The chain recombines TRBV7-9 with TRBJ2-5; 12 bases match TRBD2. This CDR3 is 16 amino acids long. V dropped 5 bases and J dropped 1; count of bases not matched to a gene: 5. Germline lookup yields CDR1 SEHNR and CDR2 FQNEAQ (reference sequence). CDR3 loop: CASSPGLAGLQETQYF. The CDR3 nucleotides read TGTGCCAGCAGCCCTGGACTAGCGGGGCTCCAAGAGACCCAGTACTTC.

This clone has just one count. This chain connects TRBV5-1 to TRBJ2-3; D is undetermined. Germline V gene lookup returns CDR1 SGHRS and CDR2 YFSETQ. V was shortened by 0 bases and J by 0 bases, with 11 bases between the two germline ends. The CDR3 contains 16 residues. CDR3 sequence: CASSLALLGSTDTQYF. The CDR3 DNA reads as TGCGCCAGCAGCTTGGCCCTGCTCGGTAGCACAGATACGCAGTATTTT.

V and J are TRBV20-1 and TRBJ2-1; perhaps TRBD1 as D (6 bases). Germline loops: CDR1 DFQATT, CDR2 SNEGSKA (reference sequence). V was shortened by 5 bases and J by 5 bases, with 7 bases between the two germline ends. This CDR3 contains 11 residues. This CDR3 is CSARQDNEQFF. Written as DNA, the CDR3 is TGCAGTGCTCGACAGGACAATGAGCAGTTCTTC.

The chain carries TRBV6-1 and TRBJ2-2; 10 bases line up with TRBD2. Trimming took 2 bases from V and 4 from J; bases not matched to a gene: 19. The CDR3 loop spans 21 amino acids. Germline V gene lookup returns CDR1 MNHNS and CDR2 SASEGT. CDR3 nucleotide sequence: TGTGCCAGCAGTGAAAGGGCCCCTCTAGCGGGGGATACTCGGGGCACCGGGGAGCTGTTTTTT. This gives the protein CASSERAPLAGDTRGTGELFF.

CDR3 sequence: CASSSGTGFFYEQYF. The DNA of the CDR3 is TGTGCCAGCAGCTCCGGGACAGGGTTTTTCTACGAGCAGTACTTC. The rearrangement uses TRBV5-6 and TRBJ2-7; 9 positions agree with TRBD1. The CDR3 contains 15 residues. Germline-derived CDR1 and CDR2 are SGHDT and YYEEEE. V shed 3 bases and J 3 bases; nucleotides not matched to a gene: 7.

The rearrangement uses TRBV9 and TRBJ2-5; D might be TRBD1 (6 bases). Trimming pared 4 bases from V and 5 bases from J, leaving 12 bases between. Germline loops: CDR1 SGDLS, CDR2 YYNGEE. This CDR3 has 13 residues. The CDR3 protein is CASSLDQGETQYF. CDR3 in DNA: TGTGCCAGCAGCCTGGATCAGGGGGAGACCCAGTACTTC.

This chain links TRBV29-1 with TRBJ1-2; D possibly corresponds to TRBD1 (5 bases). V lost 5 bases and J lost 0, with 16 bases in between. Germline values: CDR1 SQVTM, CDR2 ANQGSEA. This CDR3 contains 15 residues. The DNA for the CDR3 is TGCAGCGTTTATGGTTCGACAGTAGCTAACTATGGCTACACCTTC. Protein: CSVYGSTVANYGYTF. The full variable domain, its missing parts supplied by reference TRBV29-1 and TRBJ1-2, is SAVISQKPSRDICQRGTSLTIQCQVDSQVTMMFWYRQQPGQSLTLIATANQGSEATYESGFVIDKFPISRPNLTFSTLTVSNMSPEDSSIYLCSVYGSTVANYGYTFGSGTRLTVV.

The J gene is TRBJ2-7, the V gene TRBV4-2, with 7 bases matching TRBD2. Unmatched junction bases numbered 6, after V lost 3 bases and J lost 4 bases. CDR3 length: 14 residues. Germline V lookup: CDR1 LGHNA, CDR2 YNFKEQ. CDR3 in amino acids: CASSHGLDGYEQYF. CDR3 sequence (DNA): TGTGCCAGCAGCCACGGACTAGATGGTTACGAGCAGTACTTC.

The genes are TRBV7-6 and TRBJ1-1; D is ambiguous. Trimming removed 5 bases at V and 3 bases at J, with 13 bases between. The length of the CDR3 is 14 residues. Germline V gives CDR1 SGHVS, CDR2 FNYEAQ. Written as DNA, the CDR3 is TGTGCCAGCAGCCCCCCGGGAGGGCACACTGAAGCTTTCTTT. This translates into CASSPPGGHTEAFF.

V gene TRBV7-2 combines with J gene TRBJ1-3, with TRBD1 matching over 9 bases. CDR3 length: 16 amino acids. Germline V gene sequence: CDR1 SGHTA, CDR2 FQGNSA. The ends lost 1 base at V and 4 bases at J; junction bases unmatched: 5. CDR3: CASSLVGTGSGNTIYF. CDR3 bases: TGTGCCAGCAGCTTAGTCGGGACAGGGTCGGGAAACACCATATATTTT.